These T cell receptor beta chains were read from a single sample in a study of blood T cell repertoires in COVID-19. Sequencing used immunoSEQ multiplex PCR; TCRdb keeps in-frame clones, though not all of them. The sample contains about 140,000 clones, about 91% of which appear only once. Sequencing was carried out using peripheral blood. These receptors were obtained from a human donor in a cohort sampled during active COVID-19. CDR3s include the opening cysteine and the closing phenylalanine or tryptophan. D genes are given only for firm matches. A row's size may be missing; if present it is once, few, many or a size class.

abundance	v_gene	j_gene	d_gene	CDR3aa	CDR3nt
-	TRBV7-8	TRBJ1-2	-	CASSLTTGLSYGYTF	TGTGCCAGCAGCTTAACGACAGGTCTTAGCTATGGCTACACCTTC
-	TRBV27	TRBJ1-2	TRBD1	CASRTGGVNYGYTF	TGTGCCAGCAGGACAGGGGGCGTTAACTATGGCTACACCTTC
-	TRBV4-1	TRBJ1-2	TRBD1	CASSQDGDREDGYTF	TGCGCCAGCAGCCAAGATGGGGACAGGGAAGATGGCTACACCTTC
-	TRBV20-1	TRBJ1-1	-	CSASGGGYTNTEAFF	TGCAGTGCTAGTGGGGGAGGATACACGAACACTGAAGCTTTCTTT
-	TRBV2	TRBJ1-2	-	CASSEGLKGYGYTF	TGTGCCAGCAGTGAGGGACTCAAGGGCTATGGCTACACCTTC
few	TRBV5-4	TRBJ1-5	-	CASSLAGIGQPQHF	TGTGCCAGCAGCTTGGCAGGGATTGGGCAGCCCCAGCATTTT
-	TRBV3-1/TRBV3-2	TRBJ1-6	-	CASSQARTVNSPLHF	TGTGCCAGCAGCCAAGCTCGGACAGTAAATTCACCCCTCCACTTT
-	TRBV4-1	TRBJ1-1	-	CASSQDRRGEGAEAFF	TGCGCCAGCAGCCAAGATAGGAGAGGGGAGGGTGCTGAAGCTTTCTTT
-	TRBV7-2	TRBJ2-3	TRBD2	CASSPYRLAGGYTDTQYF	TGTGCCAGCAGCCCTTACCGACTAGCGGGGGGTTACACAGATACGCAGTATTTT
-	TRBV19	TRBJ2-2	TRBD2	CASSSLAGFTGELFF	TGTGCCAGTAGTTCACTAGCGGGATTCACCGGGGAGCTGTTTTTT
-	TRBV5-4	TRBJ1-2	-	CASSLQGGGGANYGYTF	TGTGCCAGCAGCTTGCAGGGCGGGGGGGGCGCTAACTATGGCTACACCTTC
-	TRBV15	TRBJ2-7	-	CATSREDRTYEQYF	TGTGCCACCAGCAGAGAGGACAGAACCTACGAGCAGTACTTC
-	TRBV5-6	TRBJ1-1	-	CASSASRADTEAFF	TGTGCCAGCAGCGCTTCGAGGGCTGACACTGAAGCTTTCTTT
-	TRBV5-5	TRBJ1-2	TRBD1	CASSRQGGYTF	TGTGCCAGCAGCCGACAGGGAGGTTACACCTTC
once	TRBV14	TRBJ2-7	-	CASSARQGPNYEQYF	TGTGCCAGCTCCGCGCGGCAGGGGCCAAACTACGAGCAGTACTTC
-	TRBV6-6	TRBJ1-1	-	CASSRTGNTEAFF	TGTGCCAGCAGTCGAACAGGGAACACTGAAGCTTTCTTT
once	TRBV19	TRBJ2-5	-	CASSIVGREETQYF	TGTGCCAGTAGTATAGTCGGCAGGGAAGAGACCCAGTACTTC
-	TRBV7-8	TRBJ2-2	TRBD1	CASSPDRGGRTGELFF	TGTGCCAGCAGCCCTGACAGGGGGGGTCGCACCGGGGAGCTGTTTTTT
once	TRBV13	TRBJ2-1	TRBD2	CASSLSGGNYNEQFF	TGTGCCAGCAGCCTAAGCGGGGGTAACTACAATGAGCAGTTCTTC
-	TRBV30	TRBJ1-5	-	CAWDTNYSNQPQHF	TGTGCCTGGGACACCAATTATAGCAATCAGCCCCAGCATTTT
once	TRBV19	TRBJ2-3	TRBD2	CASSLGLAGAARADTQYF	TGTGCCAGTAGTCTCGGACTAGCGGGGGCCGCTCGGGCAGATACGCAGTATTTT
-	TRBV5-8	TRBJ1-2	TRBD1	CASSLSSGQGRIANYGYTF	TGTGCCAGCAGCTTGTCATCTGGACAGGGAAGGATAGCTAACTATGGCTACACCTTC
once	TRBV7-2	TRBJ1-2	TRBD1	CASSLEQGNYGYTF	TGTGCCAGCAGCTTAGAACAGGGGAACTATGGCTACACCTTC
-	TRBV2	TRBJ2-2	TRBD1	CASREQGTGELFF	TGTGCCAGCAGGGAACAGGGGACCGGGGAGCTGTTTTTT
-	TRBV5-4	TRBJ2-3	-	CASSIGGLGTDTQYF	TGTGCCAGCAGCATCGGGGGGCTGGGGACAGATACGCAGTATTTT
once	TRBV19	TRBJ1-2	-	CASSITQGSGYTF	TGTGCCAGTAGTATCACGCAGGGTAGTGGCTACACCTTC
-	TRBV10-3	TRBJ2-5	TRBD2	CATQLARSETQYF	TGTGCCACCCAACTAGCGCGTTCGGAGACCCAGTACTTC
-	TRBV6-5	TRBJ1-3	-	CASRTASGNTIYF	TGTGCCAGCAGGACAGCCTCTGGAAACACCATATATTTT
-	TRBV5-4	TRBJ2-7	-	CASSLEAESEQYF	TGTGCCAGCAGCTTGGAGGCGGAGAGTGAGCAGTACTTC
-	TRBV10-3	TRBJ2-3	TRBD1	CAISEPTSGTADTSTDTQYF	TGTGCCATCAGTGAGCCCACTTCAGGGACAGCCGATACTAGCACAGATACGCAGTATTTT
-	TRBV18	TRBJ1-2	TRBD1	CASSPSTGDYGYTF	TGTGCCAGCTCTCCATCAACAGGGGACTATGGCTACACCTTC
-	TRBV19	TRBJ2-1	TRBD1	CASSTTGALSYNEQFF	TGTGCCAGTAGTACGACAGGGGCCCTCTCCTACAATGAGCAGTTCTTC
-	TRBV12-3/TRBV12-4	TRBJ1-2	-	CASSLVSNYGYTF	TGTGCCAGCAGTTTAGTCAGTAACTATGGCTACACCTTC
-	TRBV21-1	TRBJ1-2	-	CASSPLSQGENYGYTF	TGTGCCAGCAGCCCCTTGTCGCAGGGCGAAAACTATGGCTACACCTTC
-	TRBV5-4	TRBJ2-2	-	CASSLDWGQQNTGELFF	TGTGCCAGCAGCTTGGATTGGGGGCAACAGAACACCGGGGAGCTGTTTTTT
-	TRBV18	TRBJ2-7	TRBD1	CASSPGQGAYEQYF	TGTGCCAGCTCCCCGGGACAGGGGGCTTACGAGCAGTACTTC
-	TRBV11-2	TRBJ1-6	-	CASSLGGEDSPLHF	TGTGCCAGCAGCTTAGGAGGGGAGGATTCACCCCTCCACTTT
-	TRBV21-1	TRBJ1-2	-	CASSNDRGLANYGYTF	TGTGCCAGCAGCAACGACAGGGGGCTAGCTAACTATGGCTACACCTTC
-	TRBV5-1	TRBJ2-3	TRBD2	CASSLDATSLFTDTQYF	TGCGCCAGCAGCTTGGACGCGACTAGCTTATTCACAGATACGCAGTATTTT
few	TRBV12-3/TRBV12-4	TRBJ1-5	-	CASRPEGGQPQHF	TGTGCCAGCAGACCAGAAGGGGGTCAGCCCCAGCATTTT
few	TRBV5-1	TRBJ1-4	TRBD1	CASSLGSVTGAGEKLFF	TGCGCCAGCAGCCTGGGGTCCGTGACAGGGGCGGGTGAAAAACTGTTTTTT
once	TRBV5-6	TRBJ1-2	-	CASSLNRANYGYTF	TGTGCCAGCAGCTTGAACAGAGCTAACTATGGCTACACCTTC
-	TRBV27	TRBJ2-3	TRBD2	CASSLQRGTRRDTQYF	TGTGCCAGCAGTTTACAGCGGGGGACACGACGGGATACGCAGTATTTT
-	TRBV14	TRBJ1-3	TRBD1	CASSQVEGQRNTIYF	TGTGCCAGCAGCCAAGTAGAGGGACAGAGAAACACCATATATTTT
-	TRBV6-5	TRBJ1-1	-	CASRVEGTNTEAFF	TGTGCCAGCCGGGTAGAGGGAACGAACACTGAAGCTTTCTTT
once	TRBV6-5	TRBJ1-4	-	CASSYLGMAQGELFF	TGTGCCAGCAGTTACCTTGGGATGGCCCAGGGTGAACTGTTTTTT
-	TRBV5-6	TRBJ1-1	-	CASSTRQEAFF	TGTGCCAGCAGCACCAGACAGGAAGCTTTCTTT
once	TRBV6-5	TRBJ2-7	TRBD1	CASKTTGGWEQYF	TGTGCCAGCAAAACAACAGGGGGGTGGGAGCAGTACTTC